This T cell receptor (beta chain) was sequenced in a study of blood T cells in healthy people across ages. The overall study: The template switching approach captured approximately one barcoded beta molecule for every two T cells. Study-level points and caveats: PBMCs left unsorted prevented a conclusive naive versus antigen-experienced comparison.

Using a J-beta primer mix together with a sample-barcoded 5' primer, a second PCR was run for roughly 7 to 11 cycles. Carrying 12 random nucleotides, a template-switch adaptor labeled each individual cDNA molecule. TCRdb ran MiXCR on the 5' RACE reads and lists one entry per CDR3 protein. Of roughly 1.4 million distinct CDR3 sequences in the sample, 59% were seen once. This clonotype was detected once. Antigen specificity is unknown. The specimen was blood. This clonotype originated in a man between 18 and 29 years old in good health.

CDR3: CASRPGTSGLETQYF. CDR3 nucleotides: TGTGCCAGCAGACCCGGGACTAGCGGGCTGGAGACCCAGTACTTC. This rearrangement joins TRBV12-3 or TRBV12-4 to TRBJ2-4; TRBD2 aligns across 12 bases. The J call may be in error: the DNA end matches TRBJ2-5 better. The CDR3 length is 15 residues.